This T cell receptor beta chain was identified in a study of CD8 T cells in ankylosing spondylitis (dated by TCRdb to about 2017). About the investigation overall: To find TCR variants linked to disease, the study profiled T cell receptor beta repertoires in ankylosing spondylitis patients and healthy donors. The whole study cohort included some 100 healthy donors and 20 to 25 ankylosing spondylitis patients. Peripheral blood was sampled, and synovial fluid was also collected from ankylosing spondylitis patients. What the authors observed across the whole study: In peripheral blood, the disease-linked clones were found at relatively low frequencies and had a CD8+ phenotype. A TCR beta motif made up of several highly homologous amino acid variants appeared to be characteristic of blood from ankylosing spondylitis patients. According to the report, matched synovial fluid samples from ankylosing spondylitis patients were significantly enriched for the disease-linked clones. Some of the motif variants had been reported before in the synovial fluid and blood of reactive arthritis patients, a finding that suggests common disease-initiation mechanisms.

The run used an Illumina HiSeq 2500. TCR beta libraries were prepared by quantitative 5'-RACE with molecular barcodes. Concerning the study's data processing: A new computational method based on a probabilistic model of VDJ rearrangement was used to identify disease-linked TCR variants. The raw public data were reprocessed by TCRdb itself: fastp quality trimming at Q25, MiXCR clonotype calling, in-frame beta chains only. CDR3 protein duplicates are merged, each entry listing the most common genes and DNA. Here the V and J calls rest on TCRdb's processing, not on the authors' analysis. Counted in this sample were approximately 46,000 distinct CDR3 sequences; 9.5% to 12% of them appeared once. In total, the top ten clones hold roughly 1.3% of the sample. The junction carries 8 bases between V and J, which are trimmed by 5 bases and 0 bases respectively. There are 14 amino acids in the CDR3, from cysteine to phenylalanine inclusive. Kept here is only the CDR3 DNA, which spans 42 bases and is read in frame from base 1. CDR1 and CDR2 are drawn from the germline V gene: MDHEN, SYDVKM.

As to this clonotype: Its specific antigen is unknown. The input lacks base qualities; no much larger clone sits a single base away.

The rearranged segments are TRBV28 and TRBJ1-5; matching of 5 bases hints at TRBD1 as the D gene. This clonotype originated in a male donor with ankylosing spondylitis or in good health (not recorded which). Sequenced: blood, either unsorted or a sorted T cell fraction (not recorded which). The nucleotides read TGTGCCAGCAGTCAAACAGGTAGCAATCAGCCCCAGCATTTT. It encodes CASSQTGSNQPQHF.